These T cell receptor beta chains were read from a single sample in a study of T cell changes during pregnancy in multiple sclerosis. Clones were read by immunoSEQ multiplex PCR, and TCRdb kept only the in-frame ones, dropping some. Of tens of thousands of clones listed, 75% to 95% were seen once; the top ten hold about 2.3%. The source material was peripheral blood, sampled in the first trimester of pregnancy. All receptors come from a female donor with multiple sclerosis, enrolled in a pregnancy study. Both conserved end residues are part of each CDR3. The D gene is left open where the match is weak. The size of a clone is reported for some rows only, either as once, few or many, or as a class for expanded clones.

cdr3_nt: TGCAGCGTGAAAAGGGGACTAGTCAACAATGAGCAGTTCTTC
cdr3_aa: CSVKRGLVNNEQFF
j_call: TRBJ2-1
v_call: TRBV29-1
d_call: TRBD2
cdr3_length: 14
clone_size: NA

cdr3_nt: TGTGCCAGCGCCTCGGGAAGGGTCAGCTCCTACAATGAGCAGTTCTTC
cdr3_aa: CASASGRVSSYNEQFF
j_call: TRBJ2-1
v_call: TRBV25-1
d_call: NA
cdr3_length: 16
clone_size: NA

cdr3_nt: TGCGCCAGCAGCGAACTAGCGGGAGACGATACGCAGTATTTT
cdr3_aa: CASSELAGDDTQYF
j_call: TRBJ2-3
v_call: TRBV5-1
d_call: TRBD2
cdr3_length: 14
clone_size: NA

cdr3_nt: TGCGCCAGCAGCCCGGGACTAGCGGGGGGGCAAGAGACCCAGTACTTC
cdr3_aa: CASSPGLAGGQETQYF
j_call: TRBJ2-5
v_call: TRBV5-1
d_call: TRBD2
cdr3_length: 16
clone_size: once

cdr3_nt: TGTGCCAGCAGGAAACAGGGGAGGAACACTGAAGCTTTCTTT
cdr3_aa: CASRKQGRNTEAFF
j_call: TRBJ1-1
v_call: TRBV2
d_call: TRBD1
cdr3_length: 14
clone_size: NA

cdr3_nt: TGTGCCAGCAGCGTAGGACTAGCGGGAGTCGGAGCCAAAAACATTCAGTACTTC
cdr3_aa: CASSVGLAGVGAKNIQYF
j_call: TRBJ2-4
v_call: TRBV9
d_call: TRBD2
cdr3_length: 18
clone_size: NA

cdr3_nt: TGTGCCAGCAGCAACCACCGCCACAGGGGGAGCTCTGGAAACACCATATATTTT
cdr3_aa: CASSNHRHRGSSGNTIYF
j_call: TRBJ1-3
v_call: TRBV21-1
d_call: NA
cdr3_length: 18
clone_size: NA

cdr3_nt: TGTGCCAGCTCACCATTACTAGCGGGGGGCGATGAGCAGTTCTTC
cdr3_aa: CASSPLLAGGDEQFF
j_call: TRBJ2-1
v_call: TRBV18
d_call: TRBD2
cdr3_length: 15
clone_size: NA

cdr3_nt: TGTGCCAGCAGCTTAGAGAGGCGGCCGAATGAAAAACTGTTTTTT
cdr3_aa: CASSLERRPNEKLFF
j_call: TRBJ1-4
v_call: TRBV7-9
d_call: NA
cdr3_length: 15
clone_size: NA

cdr3_nt: TGTGCCAGCACCACGGTGGCAGGGAACACTGAAGCTTTCTTT
cdr3_aa: CASTTVAGNTEAFF
j_call: TRBJ1-1
v_call: TRBV5-5
d_call: NA
cdr3_length: 14
clone_size: NA

cdr3_nt: TGTGCCAGCGGTCACCCCACCGGGACAGGGGACACCGGGGAGCTGTTTTTT
cdr3_aa: CASGHPTGTGDTGELFF
j_call: TRBJ2-2
v_call: TRBV9
d_call: TRBD1
cdr3_length: 17
clone_size: NA

cdr3_nt: TGTGCCAGCAGTGGGACACCCGAAGCTTTCTTT
cdr3_aa: CASSGTPEAFF
j_call: TRBJ1-1
v_call: TRBV27
d_call: NA
cdr3_length: 11
clone_size: NA

cdr3_nt: TGCGCCAGCAGCTTGGACGGGGTAAACACTGAAGCTTTCTTT
cdr3_aa: CASSLDGVNTEAFF
j_call: TRBJ1-1
v_call: TRBV5-1
d_call: NA
cdr3_length: 14
clone_size: NA

cdr3_nt: TGTGCCAGCAGCGTAGCGGGTAGCAGAGAGACCCAGTACTTC
cdr3_aa: CASSVAGSRETQYF
j_call: TRBJ2-5
v_call: TRBV9
d_call: NA
cdr3_length: 14
clone_size: NA

cdr3_nt: TGTGCCTGGAGTGAGGGCCTAGCGGGGAGGGATGAGCAGTTCTTC
cdr3_aa: CAWSEGLAGRDEQFF
j_call: TRBJ2-1
v_call: TRBV30
d_call: TRBD2
cdr3_length: 15
clone_size: NA

cdr3_nt: TGTGCCAGCGGGAGGGCCCGCAATGAGCAGTTCTTC
cdr3_aa: CASGRARNEQFF
j_call: TRBJ2-1
v_call: TRBV28
d_call: TRBD2
cdr3_length: 12
clone_size: once

cdr3_nt: TGCAGCGTGGCAGGGGTCCTTAATGAAAAACTGTTTTTT
cdr3_aa: CSVAGVLNEKLFF
j_call: TRBJ1-4
v_call: TRBV29-1
d_call: NA
cdr3_length: 13
clone_size: NA

cdr3_nt: TGCGCCAGCAGATCCACAGGGAATAATTCACCCCTCCACTTT
cdr3_aa: CASRSTGNNSPLHF
j_call: TRBJ1-6
v_call: TRBV5-1
d_call: NA
cdr3_length: 14
clone_size: once

cdr3_nt: TGCAGCGTTCCCCTGACAGGGAACTATGGCTACACCTTC
cdr3_aa: CSVPLTGNYGYTF
j_call: TRBJ1-2
v_call: TRBV29-1
d_call: TRBD1
cdr3_length: 13
clone_size: NA

cdr3_nt: TGTGCCAGCAGTCCCGGGACAGACACCTACGAGCAGTACTTC
cdr3_aa: CASSPGTDTYEQYF
j_call: TRBJ2-7
v_call: TRBV6-1
d_call: TRBD1
cdr3_length: 14
clone_size: few

cdr3_nt: TGTGCCAGCAGCAAGACCGGGGAGACCCAGTACTTC
cdr3_aa: CASSKTGETQYF
j_call: TRBJ2-5
v_call: TRBV28
d_call: NA
cdr3_length: 12
clone_size: NA

cdr3_nt: TGTGCCAGCAGCTTAGGCAGGGGAGATACGCAGTATTTT
cdr3_aa: CASSLGRGDTQYF
j_call: TRBJ2-3
v_call: TRBV11-3
d_call: NA
cdr3_length: 13
clone_size: once

cdr3_nt: TGTGCCAGCAGCTTGGCCCTAAGCGGGAGTACCGGGGAGCTGTTTTTT
cdr3_aa: CASSLALSGSTGELFF
j_call: TRBJ2-2
v_call: TRBV5-6
d_call: TRBD2
cdr3_length: 16
clone_size: NA

cdr3_nt: TGTGCCACCAGCACCACAAAGGACTCTTGGGCAGATACGCAGTATTTT
cdr3_aa: CATSTTKDSWADTQYF
j_call: TRBJ2-3
v_call: TRBV15
d_call: NA
cdr3_length: 16
clone_size: NA

cdr3_nt: TGTGCCAGCAGCCGGACTAGCCGAGAGACCCAGTACTTC
cdr3_aa: CASSRTSRETQYF
j_call: TRBJ2-5
v_call: TRBV5-5
d_call: TRBD2
cdr3_length: 13
clone_size: NA

cdr3_nt: TGTGCCAGTAGTTCGTCGGGGGGTGGCACCTACGAGCAGTACTTC
cdr3_aa: CASSSSGGGTYEQYF
j_call: TRBJ2-7
v_call: TRBV19
d_call: TRBD2
cdr3_length: 15
clone_size: NA

cdr3_nt: TGTGCCAGCAGCTTTTTGGGGACAGGGAACACTGAAGCTTTCTTT
cdr3_aa: CASSFLGTGNTEAFF
j_call: TRBJ1-1
v_call: TRBV5-6
d_call: TRBD1
cdr3_length: 15
clone_size: once

cdr3_nt: TGTGCCAGCAGTTTACGACTAGCGTCCTACGAGCAGTACTTC
cdr3_aa: CASSLRLASYEQYF
j_call: TRBJ2-7
v_call: TRBV28
d_call: TRBD2
cdr3_length: 14
clone_size: NA

cdr3_nt: TGTGCCAGCAGTGCATACAGGGACGGGTATGGCTACACCTTC
cdr3_aa: CASSAYRDGYGYTF
j_call: TRBJ1-2
v_call: TRBV6-1
d_call: NA
cdr3_length: 14
clone_size: NA

cdr3_nt: TGTGCCAGCAGTTCTCGCCGGGACAGGGGGCTGTACGAGCAGTACTTC
cdr3_aa: CASSSRRDRGLYEQYF
j_call: TRBJ2-7
v_call: TRBV27
d_call: TRBD1
cdr3_length: 16
clone_size: NA

cdr3_nt: TGTGCCAGCAACGGGACAGGGGGCGCAGCGACTAATGAAAAACTGTTTTTT
cdr3_aa: CASNGTGGAATNEKLFF
j_call: TRBJ1-4
v_call: TRBV21-1
d_call: NA
cdr3_length: 17
clone_size: NA

cdr3_nt: TGCGCCAGCAATATAAAGGGACAGGGTTCTGATACGCAGTATTTT
cdr3_aa: CASNIKGQGSDTQYF
j_call: TRBJ2-3
v_call: TRBV5-1
d_call: TRBD1
cdr3_length: 15
clone_size: NA